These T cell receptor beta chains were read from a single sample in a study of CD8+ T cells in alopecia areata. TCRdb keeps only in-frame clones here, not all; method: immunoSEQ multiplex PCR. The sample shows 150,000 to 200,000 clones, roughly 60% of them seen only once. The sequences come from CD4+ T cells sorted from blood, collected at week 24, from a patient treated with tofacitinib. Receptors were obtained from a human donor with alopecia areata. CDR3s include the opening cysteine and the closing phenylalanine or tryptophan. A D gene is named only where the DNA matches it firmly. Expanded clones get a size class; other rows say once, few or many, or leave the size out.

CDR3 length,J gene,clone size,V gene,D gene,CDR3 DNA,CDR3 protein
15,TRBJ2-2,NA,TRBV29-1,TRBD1,TGCAGCGCCAAGGGACAGCTGGGGAACACCGGGGAGCTGTTTTTT,CSAKGQLGNTGELFF
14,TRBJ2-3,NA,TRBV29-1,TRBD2,TGCAGCGCCAAGACTAGCGGGGGCACAGATACGCAGTATTTT,CSAKTSGGTDTQYF
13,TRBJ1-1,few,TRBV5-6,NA,TGTGCCAGCAGCCCCTGGCCGAACACTGAAGCTTTCTTT,CASSPWPNTEAFF
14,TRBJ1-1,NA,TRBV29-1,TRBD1,TGCAGCGTTGAAGGGAGGACAGGGTTGCCTGAAGCTTTCTTT,CSVEGRTGLPEAFF
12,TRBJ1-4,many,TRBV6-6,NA,TGTGCCAGTAGGGGGAAAAATGAAAAACTGTTTTTT,CASRGKNEKLFF
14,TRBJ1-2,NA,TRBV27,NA,TGTGCCAGCAGTTCGTGGGGGGAGGACTATGGCTACACCTTC,CASSSWGEDYGYTF
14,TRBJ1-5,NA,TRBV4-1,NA,TGCGCCAGCAGCTCCGGGAACCCCAGGCAGCCCCAGCATTTT,CASSSGNPRQPQHF
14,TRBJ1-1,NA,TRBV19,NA,TGTGCCAGTATTCCTGGTGGGACGAACACTGAAGCTTTCTTT,CASIPGGTNTEAFF
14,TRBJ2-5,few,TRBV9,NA,TGTGCCAGCAGCGTTGGACAGACACAAGAGACCCAGTACTTC,CASSVGQTQETQYF
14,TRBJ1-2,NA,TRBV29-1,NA,TGCAGCGTTGAAGATCACCCGACAGTGTATGGCTACACCTTC,CSVEDHPTVYGYTF
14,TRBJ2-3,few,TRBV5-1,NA,TGCGCCAGCAGCTTGGGAGGGGACACAGATACGCAGTATTTT,CASSLGGDTDTQYF
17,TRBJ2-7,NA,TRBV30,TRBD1,TGTGCCTGGAGTGAAGTTTTTCGGGGACAGGTTCTCTACGAGCAGTACTTC,CAWSEVFRGQVLYEQYF
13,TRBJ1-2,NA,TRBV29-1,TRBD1,TGCAGCGTTGATATAGAGGGGGCGCGTGGCTACACCTTC,CSVDIEGARGYTF
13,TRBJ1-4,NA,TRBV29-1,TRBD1,TGCAGCGTCCTCACAGGGGTGGATGAAAAACTGTTTTTT,CSVLTGVDEKLFF
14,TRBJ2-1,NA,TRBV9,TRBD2,TGTGCCAGCAGCGTGTCCAGCGGGGGTGATGAGCAGTTCTTC,CASSVSSGGDEQFF
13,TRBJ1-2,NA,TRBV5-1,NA,TGCGCCAGCAGCCAGGGTGGAGGATATGGCTACACCTTC,CASSQGGGYGYTF
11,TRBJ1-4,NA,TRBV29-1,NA,TGCAGCGCCAGGGACTATGAAAAACTGTTTTTT,CSARDYEKLFF
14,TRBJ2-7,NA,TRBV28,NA,TGTGCCAGCAGTTTGGAGGGTACCCCTTACGAGCAGTACTTC,CASSLEGTPYEQYF
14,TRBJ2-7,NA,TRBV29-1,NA,TGCAGCGTTGATATATCAGGGGCCTCCTACGAGCAGTACTTC,CSVDISGASYEQYF
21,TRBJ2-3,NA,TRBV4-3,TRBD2,TGCGCCAGCAGCCAAGATCGTAAGATGGCTAGCGGGGGAGGCCGGGGAGATACGCAGTATTTT,CASSQDRKMASGGGRGDTQYF
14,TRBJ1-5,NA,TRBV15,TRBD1,TGTGCCACAAAAAGCGGGACAGGGTATCAGCCCCAGCATTTT,CATKSGTGYQPQHF
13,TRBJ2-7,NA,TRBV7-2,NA,TGTGCCAGCAGCTTAGATGACTCCTACGAGCAGTACTTC,CASSLDDSYEQYF
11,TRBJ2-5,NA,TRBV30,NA,TGTGCCTGGAGTGGGATAGAGACCCAGTACTTC,CAWSGIETQYF
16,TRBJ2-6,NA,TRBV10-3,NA,TGTGCCATCACCACAGGGAAGGAGTCTGGGGCCAACGTCCTGACTTTC,CAITTGKESGANVLTF
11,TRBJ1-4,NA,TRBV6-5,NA,TGTGCCAGCAGTCCGGGACGCGGACTGTTTTTT,CASSPGRGLFF
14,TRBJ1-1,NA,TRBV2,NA,TGTGCCAGCAGTCCGGAGGTATCGGGTTCTGAAGCTTTCTTT,CASSPEVSGSEAFF
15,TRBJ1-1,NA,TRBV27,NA,TGTGCCAGCAGTTTTTTGGGGCAGGACAACACTGAAGCTTTCTTT,CASSFLGQDNTEAFF
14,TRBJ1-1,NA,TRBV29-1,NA,TGCAGCGTTGGGCGGGACACTGGGAACACTGAAGCTTTCTTT,CSVGRDTGNTEAFF
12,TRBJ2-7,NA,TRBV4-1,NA,TGCGCCAGCAGGGGCCCAGGGGCCGAGCAGTACTTC,CASRGPGAEQYF
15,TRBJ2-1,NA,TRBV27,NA,TGTGCCAGCAGTTTACACGGCGGACAGAACAATGAGCAGTTCTTC,CASSLHGGQNNEQFF
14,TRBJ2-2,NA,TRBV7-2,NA,TGTGCCAGCAGCTTAGAGTGGGGTACCGGGGAGCTGTTTTTT,CASSLEWGTGELFF
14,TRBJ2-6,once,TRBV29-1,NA,TGCAGCGTCCTACACGGGTCTGGGGCCAACGTCCTGACTTTC,CSVLHGSGANVLTF
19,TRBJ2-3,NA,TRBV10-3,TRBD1,TGTGCCATCAGTGAGTCGAAAGTCCGGGACAGGGGGGTCACAGATACGCAGTATTTT,CAISESKVRDRGVTDTQYF
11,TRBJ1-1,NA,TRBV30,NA,TGTGCCTGCCGACTCAACACTGAAGCTTTCTTT,CACRLNTEAFF
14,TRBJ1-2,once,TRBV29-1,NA,TGCAGCGTGGCTGAAGGAGGTTGGAACTATGGCTACACCTTC,CSVAEGGWNYGYTF
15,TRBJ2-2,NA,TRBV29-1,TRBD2,TGCAGCGTTGGGGGACTAGCCTCCCTTCCCGGGGAGCTGTTTTTT,CSVGGLASLPGELFF
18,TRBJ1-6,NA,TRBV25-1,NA,TGTGCCAGCAGCGACAGGCGTCGCGGGGTTAGGGGTAATTCACCCCTCCACTTT,CASSDRRRGVRGNSPLHF
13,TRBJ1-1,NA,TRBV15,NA,TGTGCCACCAGCCGTGATTCCGTCACTGAAGCTTTCTTT,CATSRDSVTEAFF
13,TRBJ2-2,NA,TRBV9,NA,TGTGCCAGCAGCGTGGCCTATGGAGGGGAGCTGTTTTTT,CASSVAYGGELFF
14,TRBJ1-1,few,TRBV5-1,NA,TGCGCCAGCCGAGGTGGGGGTTTGAACACTGAAGCTTTCTTT,CASRGGGLNTEAFF
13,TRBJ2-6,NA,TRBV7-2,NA,TGTGCCAGCAGACCAACTGGGGCCAACGTCCTGACTTTC,CASRPTGANVLTF
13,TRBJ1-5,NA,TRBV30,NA,TGTGCCTGGAGTGTAAACGACCAGTCGCCCCAGCATTTT,CAWSVNDQSPQHF
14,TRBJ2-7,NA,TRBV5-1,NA,TGCGCCAGCAGCTGGCGAGGAGGCTCCTACGAGCAGTACTTC,CASSWRGGSYEQYF
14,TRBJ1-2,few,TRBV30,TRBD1,TGTGCCTGGAGCGAGGGACAGGGAAACTATGGCTACACCTTC,CAWSEGQGNYGYTF
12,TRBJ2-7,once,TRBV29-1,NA,TGCAGCGTTAGAAGTGCATCCTACGAGCAGTACTTC,CSVRSASYEQYF